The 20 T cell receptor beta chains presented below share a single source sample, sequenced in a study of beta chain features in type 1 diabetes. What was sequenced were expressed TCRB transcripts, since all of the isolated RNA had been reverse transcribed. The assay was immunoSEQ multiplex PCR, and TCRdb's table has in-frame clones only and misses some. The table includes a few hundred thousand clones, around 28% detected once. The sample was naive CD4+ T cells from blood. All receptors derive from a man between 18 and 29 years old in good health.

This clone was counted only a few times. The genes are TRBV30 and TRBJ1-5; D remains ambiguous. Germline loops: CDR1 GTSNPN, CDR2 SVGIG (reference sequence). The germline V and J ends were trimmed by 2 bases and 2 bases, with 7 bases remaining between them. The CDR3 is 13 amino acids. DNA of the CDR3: TGTGCCTGGAGTATGAGAGGCAATCAGCCCCAGCATTTT. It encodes CAWSMRGNQPQHF.

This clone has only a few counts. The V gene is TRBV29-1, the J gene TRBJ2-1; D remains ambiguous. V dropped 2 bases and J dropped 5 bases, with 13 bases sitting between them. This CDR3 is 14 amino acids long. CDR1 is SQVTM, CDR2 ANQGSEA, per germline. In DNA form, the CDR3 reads TGCAGCGTTGAAACGTATCGAAACGACAATGAGCAGTTCTTC. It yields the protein CSVETYRNDNEQFF.

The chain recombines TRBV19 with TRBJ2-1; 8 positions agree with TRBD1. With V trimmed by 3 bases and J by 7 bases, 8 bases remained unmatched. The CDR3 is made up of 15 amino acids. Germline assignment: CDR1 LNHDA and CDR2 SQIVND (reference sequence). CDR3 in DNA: TGTGCCAGTAGTATTTTGGGACAGGCCTCAAATGAGCAGTTCTTC. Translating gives CASSILGQASNEQFF.

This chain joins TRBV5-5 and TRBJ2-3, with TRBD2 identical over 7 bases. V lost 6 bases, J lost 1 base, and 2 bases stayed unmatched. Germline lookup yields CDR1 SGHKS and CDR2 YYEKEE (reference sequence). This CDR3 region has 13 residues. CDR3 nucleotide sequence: TGTGCCAGCAAAACTAGCGGCACAGATACGCAGTATTTT. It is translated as CASKTSGTDTQYF.

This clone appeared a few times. DNA for the CDR3: TGTGCCAGCAGCCTCCGAACTAGCGGGCCGTCCTACGAGCAGTACTTC. This translates into CASSLRTSGPSYEQYF. The chain combines TRBV7-9 with TRBJ2-7; the match to TRBD2 covers 9 bases. With V trimmed by 5 bases and J by 1 base, 9 bases remained unmatched. Germline CDR1 and CDR2: SEHNR and FQNEAQ (reference sequence). The CDR3 is made up of 16 amino acids.

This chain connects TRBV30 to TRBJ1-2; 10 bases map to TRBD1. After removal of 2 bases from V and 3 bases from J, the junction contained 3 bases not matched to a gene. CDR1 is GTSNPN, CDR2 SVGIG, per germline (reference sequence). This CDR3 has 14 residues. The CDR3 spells CAWSLTGGDYGYTF. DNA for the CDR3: TGTGCCTGGAGTTTGACAGGGGGCGACTATGGCTACACCTTC.

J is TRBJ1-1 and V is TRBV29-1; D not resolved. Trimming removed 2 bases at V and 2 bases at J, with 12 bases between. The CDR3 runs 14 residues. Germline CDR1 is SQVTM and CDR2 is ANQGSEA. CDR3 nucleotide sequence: TGCAGCGTTGAATCGGGCCGACCAAACACTGAAGCTTTCTTT. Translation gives CSVESGRPNTEAFF.

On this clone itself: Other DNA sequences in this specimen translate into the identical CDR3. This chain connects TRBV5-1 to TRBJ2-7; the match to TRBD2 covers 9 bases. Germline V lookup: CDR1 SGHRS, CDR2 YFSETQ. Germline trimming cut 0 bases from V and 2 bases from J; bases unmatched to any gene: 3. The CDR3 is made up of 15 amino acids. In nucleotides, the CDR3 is TGCGCCAGCAGCTTGGGACTAGCGGATACCTACGAGCAGTACTTC. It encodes CASSLGLADTYEQYF.

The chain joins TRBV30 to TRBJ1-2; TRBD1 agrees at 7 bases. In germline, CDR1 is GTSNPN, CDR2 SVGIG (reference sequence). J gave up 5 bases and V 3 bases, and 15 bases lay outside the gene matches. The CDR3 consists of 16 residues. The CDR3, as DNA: TGTGCCTGGAGAAACCGAGGGGGCCAGGGATCATATGGCTACACCTTC. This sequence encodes CAWRNRGGQGSYGYTF. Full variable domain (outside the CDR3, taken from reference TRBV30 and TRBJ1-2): SQTIHQWPATLVQPVGSPLSLECTVEGTSNPNLYWYRQAAGRGLQLLFYSVGIGQISSEVPQNLSASRPQDRQFILSSKKLLLSDSGFYLCAWRNRGGQGSYGYTFGSGTRLTVV.

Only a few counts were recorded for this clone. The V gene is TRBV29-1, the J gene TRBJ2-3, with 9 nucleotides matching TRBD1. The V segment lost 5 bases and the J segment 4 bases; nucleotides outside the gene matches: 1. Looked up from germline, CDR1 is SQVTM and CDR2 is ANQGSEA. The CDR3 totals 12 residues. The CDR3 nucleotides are TGCAGCGTTAGGACAGGGGCAGATACGCAGTATTTT. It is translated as CSVRTGADTQYF.

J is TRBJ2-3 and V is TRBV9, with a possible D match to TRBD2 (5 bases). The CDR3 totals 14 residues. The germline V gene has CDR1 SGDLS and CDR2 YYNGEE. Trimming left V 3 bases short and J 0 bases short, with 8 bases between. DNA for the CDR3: TGTGCCAGCAGCGCGACTACTAGCACAGATACGCAGTATTTT. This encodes CASSATTSTDTQYF.

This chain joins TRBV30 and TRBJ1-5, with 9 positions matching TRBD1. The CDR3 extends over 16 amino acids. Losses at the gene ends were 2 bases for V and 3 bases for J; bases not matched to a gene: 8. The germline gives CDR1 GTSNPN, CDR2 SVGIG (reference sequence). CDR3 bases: TGTGCCTGGAGTCCCCGGACAGGGGTCTACAATCAGCCCCAGCATTTT. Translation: CAWSPRTGVYNQPQHF.

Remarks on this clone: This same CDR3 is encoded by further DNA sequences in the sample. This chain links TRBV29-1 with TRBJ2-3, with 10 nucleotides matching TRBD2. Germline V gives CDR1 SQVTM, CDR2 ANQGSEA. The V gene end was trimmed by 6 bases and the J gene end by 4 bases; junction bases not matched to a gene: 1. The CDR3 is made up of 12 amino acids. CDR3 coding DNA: TGCAGCGTGGGACTAGCGTCAGATACGCAGTATTTT. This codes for CSVGLASDTQYF.

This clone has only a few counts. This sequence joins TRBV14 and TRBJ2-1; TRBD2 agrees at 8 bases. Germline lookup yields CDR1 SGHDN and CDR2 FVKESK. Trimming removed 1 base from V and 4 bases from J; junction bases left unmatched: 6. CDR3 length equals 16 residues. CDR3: CASSQGPGTSYNEQFF. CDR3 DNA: TGTGCCAGCAGCCAAGGTCCGGGGACTAGTTACAATGAGCAGTTCTTC.

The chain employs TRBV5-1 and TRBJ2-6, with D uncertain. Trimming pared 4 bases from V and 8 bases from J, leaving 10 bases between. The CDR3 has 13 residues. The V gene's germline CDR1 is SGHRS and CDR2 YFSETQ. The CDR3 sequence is CASSTFSSNVLTF. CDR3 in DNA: TGCGCCAGCAGCACTTTCTCGTCCAACGTCCTGACTTTC.

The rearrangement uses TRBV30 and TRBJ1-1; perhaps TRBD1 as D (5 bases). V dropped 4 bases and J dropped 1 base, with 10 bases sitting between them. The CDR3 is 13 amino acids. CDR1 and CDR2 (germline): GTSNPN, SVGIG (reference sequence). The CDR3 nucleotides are TGTGCCTGGACGGGGCAGCCGAACACTGAAGCTTTCTTT. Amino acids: CAWTGQPNTEAFF.

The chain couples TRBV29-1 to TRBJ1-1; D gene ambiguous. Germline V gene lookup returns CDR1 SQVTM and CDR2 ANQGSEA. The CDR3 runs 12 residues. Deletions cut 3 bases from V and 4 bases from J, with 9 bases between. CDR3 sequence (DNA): TGCAGCGTTGACCGGGGTCTCACTGAAGCTTTCTTT. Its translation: CSVDRGLTEAFF. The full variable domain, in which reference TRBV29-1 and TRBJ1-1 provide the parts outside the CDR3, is SAVISQKPSRDICQRGTSLTIQCQVDSQVTMMFWYRQQPGQSLTLIATANQGSEATYESGFVIDKFPISRPNLTFSTLTVSNMSPEDSSIYLCSVDRGLTEAFFGQGTRLTVV.

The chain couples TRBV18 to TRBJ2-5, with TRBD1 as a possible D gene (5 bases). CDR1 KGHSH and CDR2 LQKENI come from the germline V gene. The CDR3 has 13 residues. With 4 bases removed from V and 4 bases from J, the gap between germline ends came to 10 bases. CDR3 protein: CASSLQGGETQYF. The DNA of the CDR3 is TGTGCCAGCTCACTCCAGGGTGGAGAGACCCAGTACTTC.

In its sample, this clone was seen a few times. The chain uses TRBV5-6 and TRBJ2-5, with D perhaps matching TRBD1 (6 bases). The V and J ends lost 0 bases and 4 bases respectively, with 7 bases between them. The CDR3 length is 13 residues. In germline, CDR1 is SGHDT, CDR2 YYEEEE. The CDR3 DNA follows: TGTGCCAGCAGCTTGGACAGGGCAGAGACCCAGTACTTC. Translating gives CASSLDRAETQYF.

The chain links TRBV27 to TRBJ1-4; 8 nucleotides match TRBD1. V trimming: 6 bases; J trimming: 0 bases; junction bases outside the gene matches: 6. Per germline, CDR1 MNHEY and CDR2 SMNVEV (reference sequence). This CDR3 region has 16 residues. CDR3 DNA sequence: TGTGCCAGCAGAGGGACAGGAATCGCAACTAATGAAAAACTGTTTTTT. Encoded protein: CASRGTGIATNEKLFF.